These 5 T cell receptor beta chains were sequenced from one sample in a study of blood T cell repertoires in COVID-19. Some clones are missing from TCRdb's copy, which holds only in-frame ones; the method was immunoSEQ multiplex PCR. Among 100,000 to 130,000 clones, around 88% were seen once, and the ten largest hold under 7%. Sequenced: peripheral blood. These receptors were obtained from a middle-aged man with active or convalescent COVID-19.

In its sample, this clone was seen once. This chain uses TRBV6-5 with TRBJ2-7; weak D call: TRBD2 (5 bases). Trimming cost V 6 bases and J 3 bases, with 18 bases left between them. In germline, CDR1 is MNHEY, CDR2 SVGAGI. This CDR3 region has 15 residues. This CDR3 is CASSRRVDGLYEQYF. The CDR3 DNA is TGTGCCAGCAGCCGCAGAGTGGACGGACTCTACGAGCAGTACTTC.

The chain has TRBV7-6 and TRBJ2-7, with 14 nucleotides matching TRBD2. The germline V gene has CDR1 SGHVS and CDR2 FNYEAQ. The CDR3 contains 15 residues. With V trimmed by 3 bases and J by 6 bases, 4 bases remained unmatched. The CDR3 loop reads CASSLGTSGRGEQYF. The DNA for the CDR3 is TGTGCCAGCAGCTTGGGGACTAGCGGGAGAGGCGAGCAGTACTTC.

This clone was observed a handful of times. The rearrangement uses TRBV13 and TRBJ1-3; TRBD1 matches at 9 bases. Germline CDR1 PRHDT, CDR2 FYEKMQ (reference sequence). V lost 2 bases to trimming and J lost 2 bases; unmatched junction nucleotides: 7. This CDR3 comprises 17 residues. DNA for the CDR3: TGTGCCAGCAGCTTAAGAACCGGGACAGGGACTGGAAACACCATATATTTT. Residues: CASSLRTGTGTGNTIYF.

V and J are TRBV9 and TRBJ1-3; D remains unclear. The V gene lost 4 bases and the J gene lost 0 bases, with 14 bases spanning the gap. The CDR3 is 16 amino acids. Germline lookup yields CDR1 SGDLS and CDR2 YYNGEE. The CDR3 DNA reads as TGTGCCAGCAGCCCCCGCCCAGCGATCTCTGGAAACACCATATATTTT. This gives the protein CASSPRPAISGNTIYF.

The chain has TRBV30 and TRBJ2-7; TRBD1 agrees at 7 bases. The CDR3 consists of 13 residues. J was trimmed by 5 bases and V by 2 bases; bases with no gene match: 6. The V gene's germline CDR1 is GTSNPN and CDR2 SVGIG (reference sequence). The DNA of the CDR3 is TGTGCCTGGAGTACCAACAGGGGCCACGAGCAGTACTTC. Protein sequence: CAWSTNRGHEQYF. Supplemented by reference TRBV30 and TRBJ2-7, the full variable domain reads SQTIHQWPATLVQPVGSPLSLECTVEGTSNPNLYWYRQAAGRGLQLLFYSVGIGQISSEVPQNLSASRPQDRQFILSSKKLLLSDSGFYLCAWSTNRGHEQYFGPGTRLTVT.